This TCR beta chain comes out of a study of T cell responses to AZD1222 COVID-19 vaccine (dated by TCRdb to the early 2020s). Context from the whole study: AZD1222 recipients with second doses at about 4 weeks or about 12 weeks were pooled, because spike-specific TCR depth and breadth did not differ between schedules. A total of 233 trial participants underwent TCR sequencing, of whom some 210 received two doses of AZD1222 and around 26 received two doses of the MenACWY control vaccine. Trial participants were enrolled by age into 18-55, 56-69 and 70-plus year subgroups, with roughly 160, 29 and 62 TCR-sequenced participants respectively. The investigation overall reported the following: The 56-69-year group was small, and its depth increase did not reach significance, likely because of low power. Conclusions about previously exposed vaccinees are limited because only 6 or 7 AZD1222 recipients were SARS-CoV-2 seropositive at baseline. Because no day 14 peak-response samples were available, repertoires were characterized only after the peak T cell response. Reportedly, almost half of the unique spike-specific TCRs recognized epitopes lying outside the regions that are mutated in the B.1.351 and B.1.1.7 variants. Participants were mostly white British and included more females than males, and it was suggested by the authors that clonal diversity may have been underestimated. After two AZD1222 doses, both the breadth and the depth of spike-specific TCRs were significantly higher than at day 0 and than in MenACWY recipients. The vaccine-associated CD4 TCRs covered the entire spike protein, and the dominant responses fell in regions 160-218 and 743-854.

The CDR3 regions of human TCRbeta chains were subjected to immunosequencing. For the original study's pipeline: TCRs in the repertoires were matched against a reference library of SARS-CoV-2-specific TCRs that had been generated with the MIRA antigen-specificity platform. Breadth was defined as the fraction of unique TCRs that were SARS-CoV-2-associated. Depth was defined as the fraction of total T cells that were SARS-CoV-2-associated. Each spike-specific TCR was assigned to its reactive spike region and to a CD4 or CD8 class using the MIRA data. Log10-transformed breadth and depth values were compared by one-way ANOVA with Sidak's multiple comparisons tests. TCRdb retrieved this table from immuneACCESS and kept in-frame rearrangements only. Not all clones are present; in checked studies, unresolved V genes account for under half, and no reason is known for the remainder. The V and J calls and clone size are taken from that table; D and trimming were inferred from the DNA. The sample records 99,000 or so clones, around 89% of which are singletons. The ten top clones hold over 8% of the sample.

The CDR3 starts with the cysteine, ends with the phenylalanine, and has 15 residues. Here the CDR3 DNA is all that survives: 45 bases in frame from base 1. The germline V gene (reference sequence) specifies LNHNV as CDR1 and YYDKDF as CDR2. V is pared back by 2 bases and J by 0 bases, with 8 bases lying between the germline termini. This clone was seen a few times. No cognate antigen has been identified for it. Nothing much larger sits one base from this clone, and base qualities are not available. Reading the label with the study, this specimen's time point is: baseline before first vaccination. Samples from vaccinated people were obtained from the UK trials COV001 and COV002, which included a single-blind randomized controlled phase 2/3 trial of AZD1222 (ChAdOx1 nCoV-19) in healthy adults. Trial participant PBMC samples were collected at day 0 and day 28 after the second dose for TCRbeta chain sequencing.

The source of this sequence is an adult in good health. The chain is assembled from TRBV15 and TRBJ2-1, with no D gene named confidently. The material was peripheral blood, obtained on day 0 of AZD1222 vaccination. CDR3 region: CATSRQSNSYNEQFF. The bases are TGTGCCACCAGCAGACAGTCGAACTCCTACAATGAGCAGTTCTTC.